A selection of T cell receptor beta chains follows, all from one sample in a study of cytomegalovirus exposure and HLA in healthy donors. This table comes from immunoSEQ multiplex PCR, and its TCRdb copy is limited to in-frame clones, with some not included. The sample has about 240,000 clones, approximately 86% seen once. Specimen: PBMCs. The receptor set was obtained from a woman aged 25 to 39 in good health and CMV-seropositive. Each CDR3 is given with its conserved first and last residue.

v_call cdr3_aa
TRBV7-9 CASSLGIGLPDTGELFF
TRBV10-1 CASSRGGDEKLFF
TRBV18 CASSPSGLNTEAFF
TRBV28 CASNLAGGRRAETQYF
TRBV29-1 CSVGEVSTDTQYF
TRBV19 CASTRRLAGGGDTQYF
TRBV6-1 CASSEQGVNTIYF
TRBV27 CASRLAGVQDTQYF
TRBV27 CASSSYSNQPQHF
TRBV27 CASSQGTGTFYGYTF
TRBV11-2 CASSLAPSVSEQYF
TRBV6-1 CASSEGGGSYGYTF
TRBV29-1 CSAGQGSHQPQHF
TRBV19 CASTHWGGGNQPQHF
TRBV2 CASGIGMSDTQYF
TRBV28 CASRQAGGGTGELFF
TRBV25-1 CASSEVGRGETQYF
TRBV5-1 CASSLVVAGSYEQYF
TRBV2 CASRYPGFGDTGELFF
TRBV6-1 CAITSRGTGELFF
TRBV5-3 CARSLNIRAGLSSYEQYF
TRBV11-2 CASSWAGGPLGDTQYF
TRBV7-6 CASSLPGAHYNEQFF
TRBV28 CASSSGQGWDEKLFF
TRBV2 CASSIYQAGVNTGELFF
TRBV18 CASSKQAGGTDTQYF
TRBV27 CASSDDPNNQPQHF
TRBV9 CASRDRTNTGELFF
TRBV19 CASSIRGGNEKLFF